This paragraph covers one T cell receptor beta chain sequence. The CDR3 spans 13 residues. CDR1 and CDR2 (germline): KGHSH, LQKENI. The ends were cut back, 4 bases at V and 3 bases at J, with 7 bases in the middle. The diagnostic criteria for definite or probable disease, as recently defined, were met by the patients with Susac syndrome. RNA in amounts of about 0.5 to 1 ug was reverse transcribed with random hexamers. Amplification of TCR beta CDR3 used immunoSEQ multiplex PCR across 54 Vbeta and 13 Jbeta. From the immunoSEQ multiplex PCR reads, TCRdb called clonotypes with MiXCR, one entry per CDR3 protein. This table has around 100,000 distinct CDR3 sequences, 95% appearing once. These data originate in a study of CD8 T cells in Susac syndrome. Study-level background: Patients with Susac syndrome who were sequenced included six with active disease and eight in remission.

This TCR was sampled from a human donor with Susac syndrome. The chain is built from TRBV18 and TRBJ1-5; D ambiguous. Sequenced: CD8+ T cells from PBMCs. CDR3 in DNA: TGTGCCAGCTCACAGCAGATCAATCAGCCCCAGCATTTT. As protein: CASSQQINQPQHF.